The source of this T cell receptor (beta chain) is a study of CD4 T cells in relation to SARS-CoV-2 and coronaviruses. About the research overall: The restricting HLA molecule for shared crossreactive spike epitopes was mapped.

To note about this clone: Its antigen is not identified.

The V segment lost 7 bases and the J segment 2 bases; nucleotides outside the gene matches: 7. CDR3 length equals 14 residues. Looked up from germline, CDR1 is ENHRY and CDR2 is SYGVKD. TCRdb's copy holds only in-frame clones and misses some; the assay was immunoSEQ multiplex PCR. The repertoire holds about 38,000 clones, with over 75% as singletons. The sequence was obtained from an adult with COVID-19. The chain carries TRBV10-3 and TRBJ1-2; the match to TRBD1 covers 7 bases. Sample: memory CD4+ T cells from PBMCs, cultured in vitro. In DNA, the CDR3 is TGTGCCATCATGAGGGAGACAGGGAACTATGGCTACACCTTC. Protein: CAIMRETGNYGYTF.